This T cell receptor (beta chain) stems from a study of blood T cell repertoires in COVID-19. Background on the study: Samples came from the United States, Italy and Spain, spanning acute and convalescent COVID-19. T cells, B-cell-depleted T cells, or PBMCs supplied cDNA or gDNA.

In germline, CDR1 is MNHEY, CDR2 SVGAGI. Between the trimmed V and J ends, which lost 7 bases and 8 bases, there was a span of 17 bases. CDR3 size: 13 residues. Per the original methods: From reference gene primer amplification, estimates of nucleated cell counts were derived. The table came from immunoSEQ multiplex PCR; TCRdb's copy has only in-frame clones and leaves some out. V and J calls plus clone size are reproduced from that table; the DNA served to infer D and trimming. The top ten clones hold 6% to 9.5% of a sample with around 230,000 clones, 65% to 85% of them seen once. The TCR originated in a woman aged 80 or over with acute or convalescent COVID-19. The chain links TRBV6-5 to TRBJ1-2; tentative D call: TRBD1 (6 bases). The specimen was peripheral blood. Here the CDR3 reads CASKKQGTDGYTF. In DNA, the CDR3 is TGTGCCAGCAAAAAACAGGGCACAGACGGCTACACCTTC.